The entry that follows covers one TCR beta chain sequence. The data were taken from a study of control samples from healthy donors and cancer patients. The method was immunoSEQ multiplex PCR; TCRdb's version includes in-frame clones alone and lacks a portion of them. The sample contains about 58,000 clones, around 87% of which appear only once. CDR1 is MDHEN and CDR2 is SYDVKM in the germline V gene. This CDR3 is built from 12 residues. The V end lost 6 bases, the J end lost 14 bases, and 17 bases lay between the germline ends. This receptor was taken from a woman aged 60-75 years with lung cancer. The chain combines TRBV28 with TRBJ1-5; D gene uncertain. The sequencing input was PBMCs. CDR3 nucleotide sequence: TGTGCCAGCAGCCCCGTCGGAAAACCAAAGCATTTT. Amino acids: CASSPVGKPKHF.